This TCR beta chain was obtained from a study of T cells after yellow fever vaccination. Study background: SMART-Seq v4 Ultra Low Input served to prepare low-cell-number fractions.

Study findings and constraints: Most clones from primary vaccination resurfaced after the booster (96% CD4, around 90% CD8). A weaker but faster secondary response was observed, peaking on day 5 versus 15. One caveat is that FACS-sorted repertoires could contain abundant clonotypes contaminating from the bulk population.

In its sample, this clonotype was seen a few times. Antigen specificity is unknown. With V trimmed by 6 bases and J by 4 bases, 15 bases remained unmatched. Germline CDR1 LNHDA, CDR2 SQIVND (reference sequence). The CDR3 length is 17 residues. TCRdb re-analysed the 5' RACE reads in MiXCR, keeping a single row per CDR3 protein. The data contain roughly 330,000 distinct CDR3 sequences, almost 4% of them singletons. This chain joins TRBV19 and TRBJ1-1; 9 bases are shared with TRBD1. Here the sequenced sample was PBMCs, taken 5 days after the yellow fever booster vaccination. The clonotype comes from a man aged 18 to 30 who received the YFV17D yellow fever vaccine. The DNA of the CDR3 is TGTGCCAGTAGAACGGGACAGGGTAGGTCAAGTGGCACTGAAGCTTTCTTT. It codes for CASRTGQGRSSGTEAFF.